This passage covers 2 T cell receptor beta chains from one sample sequenced in a study of cytomegalovirus exposure and HLA in healthy donors. PCR used 60 Vbeta primers and 13 Jbeta primers. Assay used: immunoSEQ multiplex PCR; TCRdb lists only in-frame clones, some missing. The sample shows roughly 100,000 clones, about 77% of them seen only once. The specimen was PBMCs. The receptors were sampled from a woman aged 18-30 years in good health and CMV-seropositive.

The J gene is TRBJ1-6, the V gene TRBV27; TRBD1 aligns across 9 bases. V was pared by 6 bases and J by 2 bases, with 17 bases of the junction left unmatched. CDR3 length: 20 residues. Germline CDR1 and CDR2: MNHEY and SMNVEV (reference sequence). DNA for the CDR3: TGTGCCAGCAGACAAGGAAACCGGGACAGGGCGAGTGCCTATAATTCACCCCTCCACTTT. This codes for CASRQGNRDRASAYNSPLHF.

The rearrangement uses TRBV5-1 and TRBJ2-2, with a weak D call TRBD1 (6 bases). The V and J ends lost 2 bases and 0 bases respectively, with 14 bases between them. Germline V gene lookup returns CDR1 SGHRS and CDR2 YFSETQ. The CDR3 is 17 amino acids. The CDR3 region is CASSLAIGGPNTGELFF. For the CDR3, the DNA is TGCGCCAGCAGCTTAGCAATTGGGGGCCCGAACACCGGGGAGCTGTTTTTT.